This passage covers 28 T cell receptor beta chains from one sample sequenced in a study of cytomegalovirus exposure and HLA in healthy donors. In the PCR, 60 Vbeta and 13 Jbeta primers were used. Sequencing used immunoSEQ multiplex PCR; TCRdb keeps in-frame clones, though not all of them. The sample lists 150,000 to 200,000 clones; about 59% were seen once. The sample taken for sequencing was PBMCs. The receptors derive from a middle-aged man in good health and CMV-seronegative.

In DNA form, the CDR3 reads TGTGCCAGCAGTGAAGCGCCCCAGCCCCAGCATTTT. Protein: CASSEAPQPQHF. The chain couples TRBV6-5 to TRBJ1-5; D remains unclear. Per germline, CDR1 MNHEY and CDR2 SVGAGI. Trimming took off 5 bases at V and 7 bases at J, with 9 bases between the two ends. The length of the CDR3 is 12 residues.

This clone was seen once. The CDR3 region has the DNA TGTGCCTGGAGCCAGGACAGGGGAGACGAGCAGTACTTC. Translation: CAWSQDRGDEQYF. The chain links TRBV30 to TRBJ2-7; 9 nucleotides align to TRBD1. The germline V gene has CDR1 GTSNPN and CDR2 SVGIG (reference sequence). The V and J ends lost 3 bases and 5 bases, in that order; junction bases with no gene match: 5. The CDR3 spans 13 residues.

This rearrangement joins TRBV10-3 to TRBJ1-3; TRBD1 matches 7 bases. Germline V gene lookup returns CDR1 ENHRY and CDR2 SYGVKD. This CDR3 is built from 14 residues. V gave up 3 bases and J gave up 3 bases; unmatched junction bases: 2. The CDR3 loop reads CAISEQGIGNTIYF. The CDR3 DNA reads TGTGCCATCAGTGAACAGGGGATTGGAAACACCATATATTTT.

This clone was detected a few times. This rearrangement joins TRBV10-3 to TRBJ1-3; D call uncertain. The CDR3 has 13 residues. V gave up 7 bases and J gave up 0 bases, with 7 bases separating them. Germline assignment: CDR1 ENHRY and CDR2 SYGVKD. CDR3 loop: CAITHNSGNTIYF. The CDR3 nucleotides are TGTGCCATCACTCACAACTCTGGAAACACCATATATTTT.

This rearrangement joins TRBV29-1 to TRBJ2-5; tentative D call: TRBD2 (6 bases). Germline V gene sequence: CDR1 SQVTM, CDR2 ANQGSEA. The CDR3 spans 11 residues. V dropped 7 bases and J dropped 1 base, with 7 bases sitting between them. The CDR3 sequence is CSAGSQETQYF. The CDR3 DNA reads as TGCAGCGCCGGGAGCCAAGAGACCCAGTACTTC.

This clone was picked up a small number of times. This sequence joins TRBV4-2 and TRBJ1-5; maybe TRBD1 (6 bases). Germline V gene lookup returns CDR1 LGHNA and CDR2 YNFKEQ. The ends were cut back, 3 bases at V and 5 bases at J, with 17 bases in the middle. The CDR3 consists of 16 residues. In nucleotides, the CDR3 is TGTGCCAGCAGCCAGGGCCATGGGGGGGGCGATCAGCCCCAGCATTTT. It yields the protein CASSQGHGGGDQPQHF.

The rearrangement joins TRBV7-2 to TRBJ1-3; D might be TRBD1 (5 bases). V lost 3 bases to trimming and J lost 4 bases, with 10 bases between them. The CDR3 sequence is 14 residues long. CDR1 is SGHTA and CDR2 is FQGNSA in the germline V gene. CDR3: CASSFGGTGNTIYF. The CDR3 region has the DNA TGTGCCAGCAGCTTTGGAGGGACGGGAAACACCATATATTTT.

The chain carries TRBV6-1 and TRBJ2-5; 9 nucleotides align to TRBD1. The tail of the sequence fits TRBJ2-7 better, so the J call may be wrong. Germline V gives CDR1 MNHNS, CDR2 SASEGT. This CDR3 region has 14 residues. The CDR3: CASSEAGQGYEQYF. The CDR3 region has the DNA TGTGCCAGCAGTGAAGCGGGACAGGGCTACGAGCAGTACTTC.

The chain uses TRBV12-2 and TRBJ1-1; the table's D gene call, TRBD1, was not cross checked with the DNA. TRBV12-2 is designated a pseudogene. This CDR3 has 15 amino acids. The DNA for the CDR3 is TGTGCAAGTCGCTTAGTGCGGGACAGGCGTACTGAAGCTTTCTTT. It yields the protein CASRLVRDRRTEAFF.

The J gene is TRBJ2-5, the V gene TRBV29-1; 8 bases agree with TRBD1. J gave up 4 bases and V 6 bases, and 4 bases lay outside the gene matches. CDR1 and CDR2 (germline): SQVTM, ANQGSEA. The CDR3 is 12 residues long. The CDR3, as DNA: TGCAGCGTCCTCAGGGGGCCAGAGACCCAGTACTTC. The encoded protein is CSVLRGPETQYF.

The J gene is TRBJ2-6, the V gene TRBV7-2, with D perhaps TRBD2 (5 bases). Looked up from germline, CDR1 is SGHTA and CDR2 is FQGNSA. The ends were cut back, 2 bases at V and 4 bases at J, with 18 bases in the middle. The CDR3 loop spans 18 amino acids. The CDR3 bases are TGTGCCAGCAGCTTAATGTCTAGCCGGAGTAAAGGGGCCAACGTCCTGACTTTC. This sequence encodes CASSLMSSRSKGANVLTF.

This sequence joins TRBV5-4 and TRBJ2-5, with 9 bases that match TRBD2. The CDR3 covers 15 residues. CDR1 and CDR2 (germline): SGHNT, YYREEE (reference sequence). J gave up 5 bases and V 2 bases, and 7 bases lay outside the gene matches. Here the CDR3 reads CASSFSGRGGETQYF. CDR3 bases: TGTGCCAGCAGCTTTAGCGGGAGAGGCGGGGAGACCCAGTACTTC.

V usage is TRBV7-8 and J usage is TRBJ1-3; D is possibly TRBD1 (6 bases). CDR1 and CDR2 from the germline V gene are SGHVS and FQNEAQ. V shed 5 bases and J shed 6 bases, with 14 bases lying between them. The CDR3 runs to 14 residues. The CDR3 DNA reads TGTGCCAGCAGCACCCCAACAGGGCCAAACACCATATATTTT. This codes for CASSTPTGPNTIYF.

This chain uses TRBV27 with TRBJ2-2; D ambiguous. Trimming left V 4 bases short and J 1 base short, with 7 bases between. The CDR3 totals 14 residues. Germline V lookup: CDR1 MNHEY, CDR2 SMNVEV (reference sequence). This chain's CDR3 is CASSYSMNTGELFF. The CDR3 nucleotides read TGTGCCAGCAGTTATAGCATGAACACCGGGGAGCTGTTTTTT.

This clone occurred a few times. This rearrangement joins TRBV29-1 to TRBJ1-5; 7 bases align to TRBD1. After removal of 4 bases from V and 2 bases from J, the junction contained 2 bases not matched to a gene. The CDR3 runs to 13 residues. The germline CDR1 and CDR2 sequences are SQVTM and ANQGSEA. This chain's CDR3 is CSVGQGGNQPQHF. The CDR3, as DNA: TGCAGCGTTGGACAGGGCGGCAATCAGCCCCAGCATTTT.

A single count supports this clone. The chain carries TRBV29-1 and TRBJ1-1; 7 bases line up with TRBD1. CDR3 length equals 12 residues. The junction had 6 bases not matched to a gene; V was cut back by 7 bases and J by 4 bases. CDR1 is SQVTM, CDR2 ANQGSEA, per germline. The CDR3 region has the DNA TGCAGCGGTGCCGGACAGGCCACTGAAGCTTTCTTT. Translating it yields CSGAGQATEAFF.

This clone has just a few counts. This chain joins TRBV29-1 and TRBJ1-5; D gene ambiguous. V was pared by 3 bases and J by 3 bases, with 15 bases between. Germline loops: CDR1 SQVTM, CDR2 ANQGSEA. The CDR3 loop spans 15 amino acids. The CDR3 DNA follows: TGCAGCGTTGAGGTACTCGGGGAACCCAATCAGCCCCAGCATTTT. Encoded protein: CSVEVLGEPNQPQHF.

The chain carries TRBV4-1 and TRBJ1-1, with a tentative D call TRBD1 (5 bases). The CDR3 covers 15 residues. Trimming took off 6 bases at V and 7 bases at J, with 21 bases between the two ends. Germline V gene data show CDR1 as MGHRA and CDR2 as YSYEKL. The CDR3 loop is CASRLIGRTPSEAFF. In DNA, the CDR3 is TGCGCCAGCAGACTTATCGGCAGGACACCGAGTGAAGCTTTCTTT.

The chain uses TRBV7-9 and TRBJ1-2, with TRBD1 matching over 7 bases. V gave up 3 bases and J gave up 0 bases; unmatched junction bases: 4. This CDR3 has 15 amino acids. Germline CDR1 and CDR2: SEHNR and FQNEAQ (reference sequence). CDR3 loop: CASSLGQTPNYGYTF. Written as DNA, the CDR3 is TGTGCCAGCAGCTTGGGACAGACTCCTAACTATGGCTACACCTTC.

The chain joins TRBV11-2 to TRBJ2-3; D is ambiguous. The CDR3 consists of 11 residues. Germline values: CDR1 SGHAT, CDR2 FQNNGV. Trimming shortened V by 5 bases and J by 6 bases, and 6 bases separated the two germline ends. The CDR3 nucleotides read TGTGCCAGCAGCCCCGTGGATACGCAGTATTTT. Protein: CASSPVDTQYF. Full variable domain (outside the CDR3, taken from reference TRBV11-2 and TRBJ2-3): EAGVAQSPRYKIIEKRQSVAFWCNPISGHATLYWYQQILGQGPKLLIQFQNNGVVDDSQLPKDRFSAERLKGVDSTLKIQPAKLEDSAVYLCASSPVDTQYFGPGTRLTVL.

The rearrangement uses TRBV4-3 and TRBJ1-3, with D hard to call. CDR1 LGHNA and CDR2 YSLEER come from the germline V gene. The V end lost 0 bases, the J end lost 4 bases, and 10 bases lay between the germline ends. The CDR3 totals 15 residues. The CDR3 region is CASSQDLGAGNTIYF. The CDR3 DNA sequence: TGCGCCAGCAGCCAAGATCTGGGAGCCGGAAACACCATATATTTT.

The table lists this clone with a few counts. The chain couples TRBV27 to TRBJ1-5; 8 nucleotides match TRBD1. The CDR3 loop spans 15 amino acids. The germline CDR1 and CDR2 sequences are MNHEY and SMNVEV (reference sequence). With 4 bases clipped from V and 1 base from J, the junction kept 3 bases outside the gene matches. The CDR3 DNA sequence: TGTGCCAGCAGTTCCGGACAGGGCAGCAATCAGCCCCAGCATTTT. Protein product: CASSSGQGSNQPQHF.

The genes are TRBV2 and TRBJ2-5; D is possibly TRBD1 (6 bases). V was pared by 3 bases and J by 2 bases, with 16 bases between. The CDR3 is 16 amino acids. In germline, CDR1 is SNHLY, CDR2 FYNNEI. DNA for the CDR3: TGTGCCAGCAGTGATGGGGTTACAGGGAGACAAGAGACCCAGTACTTC. Translation gives CASSDGVTGRQETQYF.

The chain carries TRBV6-4 and TRBJ1-2; TRBD1 matches at 8 bases. V was pared by 3 bases and J by 3 bases, with 6 bases of the junction left unmatched. Germline V gene data show CDR1 as MRHNA and CDR2 as SNTAGT. The CDR3 is 15 amino acids. DNA for the CDR3: TGTGCCAGCAGTGAGCAACAGGGGGGGGACTATGGCTACACCTTC. Translating it yields CASSEQQGGDYGYTF.

The DNA of the CDR3 is TGTGCCAGCAGCTTAGCTCCCACCGGGGAGCTGTTTTTT. Translating it yields CASSLAPTGELFF. The chain combines TRBV11-2 with TRBJ2-2, with unresolved D. V was clipped by 1 base and J by 4 bases, with 4 bases between them. The length of the CDR3 is 13 residues. Per germline, CDR1 SGHAT and CDR2 FQNNGV.

The chain joins TRBV6-4 to TRBJ1-2, with a weak D call TRBD1 (6 bases). Germline V gene data show CDR1 as MRHNA and CDR2 as SNTAGT. The CDR3 contains 13 residues. Trimming removed 10 bases at V and 7 bases at J, with 19 bases between. CDR3 region: CATKPGEGVGYTF. CDR3 nucleotide sequence: TGTGCCACAAAACCAGGGGAGGGCGTTGGCTACACCTTC.

The chain couples TRBV30 to TRBJ2-5, with D unclear. CDR3 length: 11 residues. Trimming pared 2 bases from V and 5 bases from J, leaving 6 bases between. Germline loops: CDR1 GTSNPN, CDR2 SVGIG (reference sequence). The CDR3 loop reads CAWSLSETQYF. For the CDR3, the DNA is TGTGCCTGGAGTCTCTCGGAGACCCAGTACTTC.

The J gene is TRBJ2-4, the V gene TRBV5-1; 8 bases line up with TRBD2. The germline V gene has CDR1 SGHRS and CDR2 YFSETQ. The CDR3 is 16 residues long. The V segment lost 0 bases and the J segment 3 bases; nucleotides outside the gene matches: 5. In nucleotides, the CDR3 is TGCGCCAGCAGCTTGGTTTCAGGGACTAGCAAAAACATTCAGTACTTC. Protein product: CASSLVSGTSKNIQYF. The full variable domain, with the rest looked up from reference TRBV5-1 and TRBJ2-4, is KAGVTQTPRYLIKTRGQQVTLSCSPISGHRSVSWYQQTPGQGLQFLFEYFSETQRNKGNFPGRFSGRQFSNSRSEMNVSTLELGDSALYLCASSLVSGTSKNIQYFGAGTRLSVL.